This TCR beta chain was profiled in a study of CD8+CD57+ T cells in acquired aplastic anemia. About the study: Mean DNA quantity obtained from sorted CD4+ and CD8+ cells was about 3.2 ug. Study observations and caveats: The study identified twenty-nine CD8+ CDR3 sequences shared by patients and controls.

The TCR beta profiling, which covered VDJ combination and CDR3 sequence, was carried out using genomic DNA as the template. Using its own MiXCR run on the reads, TCRdb lists one record per CDR3 protein. Counted here are hundreds of thousands of distinct CDR3 sequences, more than 25% occurring once; the ten biggest clones make up under 0.95%. Those patients picked for sequencing had displayed CD8+CD57+ cell expansion on flow cytometry. Receipt of therapy had not occurred in any patient by the time of blood sampling. As to this clonotype: Its cognate antigen is unknown.

V lost 4 bases, J lost 3 bases, and 6 bases stayed unmatched. Germline V lookup: CDR1 SEHNR, CDR2 FQNEAQ (reference sequence). CDR3 length: 18 residues. The rearrangement uses TRBV7-9 and TRBJ2-6, with 13 bases lining up with TRBD2. The sample consisted of sorted CD4+, CD8+, or CD8+CD57+ T cells (not recorded which) from PBMCs. The source is a human donor with aplastic anemia. CDR3 sequence reads: CASSSTSGRSYGANVLTF. The DNA for the CDR3 is TGTGCCAGCAGCTCGACTAGCGGGAGGAGTTATGGGGCCAACGTCCTGACTTTC.